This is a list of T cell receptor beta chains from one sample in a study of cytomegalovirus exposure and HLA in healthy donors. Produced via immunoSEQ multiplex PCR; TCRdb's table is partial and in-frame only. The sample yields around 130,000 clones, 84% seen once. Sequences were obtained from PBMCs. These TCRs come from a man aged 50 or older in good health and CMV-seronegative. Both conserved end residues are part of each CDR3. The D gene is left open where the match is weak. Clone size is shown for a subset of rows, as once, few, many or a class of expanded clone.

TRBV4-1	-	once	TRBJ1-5	TGCGCCAGCAGCCAAGAAGCGCCGGGACACATCAATCAGCCCCAGCATTTT	CASSQEAPGHINQPQHF
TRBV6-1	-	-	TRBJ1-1	TGTGCCAGCCCTCCTCCGTTACAGATGAACACTGAAGCTTTCTTT	CASPPPLQMNTEAFF
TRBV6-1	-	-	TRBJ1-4	TGTGCCAGCAGTGAACGGGGGGAGAGTAATGAAAAACTGTTTTTT	CASSERGESNEKLFF
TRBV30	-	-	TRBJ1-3	TGTGCCTGGAGCCGTTCTTGGGCCTCTGGAAACACCATATATTTT	CAWSRSWASGNTIYF
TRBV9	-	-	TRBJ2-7	TGTGCCAGCAGCGTAAGTTTCGGCGGGCACTACGAGCAGTACTTC	CASSVSFGGHYEQYF
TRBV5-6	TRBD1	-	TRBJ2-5	TGTGCCAGCAGCTTGGCTTTGGCAGGGGGAGAGACCCAGTACTTC	CASSLALAGGETQYF
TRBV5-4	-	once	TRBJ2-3	TGTGCCAGCAGCTTGGCCAATGGCGGGGGCAGCACAGATACGCAGTATTTT	CASSLANGGGSTDTQYF
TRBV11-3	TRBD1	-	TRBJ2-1	TGTGCCAGCAGTATCGGCAGGGGGAATGAGCAGTTCTTC	CASSIGRGNEQFF
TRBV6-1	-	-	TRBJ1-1	TGTGCCAGCATTAAAAATCCGGGGGAGTCCACTGAAGCTTTCTTT	CASIKNPGESTEAFF
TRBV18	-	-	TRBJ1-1	TGTGCCAGCTCACCGGTTTGGGGAGGTGACACTGAAGCTTTCTTT	CASSPVWGGDTEAFF
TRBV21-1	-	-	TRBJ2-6	TGTGCCAGCAGCCCCCCCTGGGGGAAAAACGAGGGGGTTCCTGGGGCCAACGTCCTGACTTTC	CASSPPWGKNEGVPGANVLTF
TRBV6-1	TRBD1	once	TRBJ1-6	TGTGCCAGCAGTCCTCGGGACAGTTCTTCACCCCTCCACTTT	CASSPRDSSSPLHF
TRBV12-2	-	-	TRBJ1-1	TGTGCAAGTCGCTTCGTTCTTTCGGGAGCTTTCTTT	CASRFVLSGAFF
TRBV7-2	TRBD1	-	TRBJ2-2	TGTGCCAGCAGCTTTCAGGGGGTCACTACCGGGGAGCTGTTTTTT	CASSFQGVTTGELFF
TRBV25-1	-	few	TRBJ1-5	TGTGCCAGCAGGAGGGGAGGGGATCGGCAGCCCCAGCATTTT	CASRRGGDRQPQHF
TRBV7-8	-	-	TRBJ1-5	TGTGCCAGCAGCTTAGTCGGGCAGGGGAATCAGCCCCAGCATTTT	CASSLVGQGNQPQHF
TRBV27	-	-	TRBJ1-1	TGTGCCAGCAGCCTAATGATGAACACTGAAGCTTTCTTT	CASSLMMNTEAFF
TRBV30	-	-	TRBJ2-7	TGTGCCTGGAGTCGTTTAACAGGGTTGGGCGAGCAGTACTTC	CAWSRLTGLGEQYF
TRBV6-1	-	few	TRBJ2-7	TGTGCCAGCAGCTTCCAGGGACAAACCTACGAGCAGTACTTC	CASSFQGQTYEQYF
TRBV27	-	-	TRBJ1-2	TGTGCCAGCAGTTTATCGTCCGTGGCGGCAGCTAACTATGGCTACACCTTC	CASSLSSVAAANYGYTF
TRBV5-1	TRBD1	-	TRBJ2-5	TGCGCCAGCAGAGGACAGGGGGCCTCAGAGACCCAGTACTTC	CASRGQGASETQYF
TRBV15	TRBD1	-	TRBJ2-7	TGTGCCACCAGCGGCTCCGGGACAGCCGAGCAGTACTTC	CATSGSGTAEQYF
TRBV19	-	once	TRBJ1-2	TGTGCCAGTAGTATAGGGCGGGCCGGCTATGGCTACACCTTC	CASSIGRAGYGYTF
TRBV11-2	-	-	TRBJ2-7	TGTGCCAGCAGCTCGAACCGGTGGGAGCAGTACTTC	CASSSNRWEQYF
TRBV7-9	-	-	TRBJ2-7	TGTGCCAGCAGCTTAGGAGGCGGGGACAGAGGGGCTACGAGATGGCAGTACTTC	CASSLGGGDRGATRWQYF
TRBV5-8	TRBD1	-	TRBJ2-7	TGTGCCAGCAGCTGGGACAGATCCTACGAGCAGTACTTC	CASSWDRSYEQYF
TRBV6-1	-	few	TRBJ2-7	TGTGCCAGCAACCCTAGGGCTGATACAGGGAACGAGCAGTACTTC	CASNPRADTGNEQYF
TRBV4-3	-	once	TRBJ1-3	TGCGCCAGCAGCCGAGGACCTCCCCGGACAGCTGGAAACACCATATATTTT	CASSRGPPRTAGNTIYF
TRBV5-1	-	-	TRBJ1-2	TGCGCCAGCAGCCCTGGACCGCGAGAGGGTGGTGGCTACACCTTC	CASSPGPREGGGYTF
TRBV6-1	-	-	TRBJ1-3	TGTGCCAGCAACCTTGCCTATAGCACCATATATTTT	CASNLAYSTIYF
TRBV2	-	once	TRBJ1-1	TGTGCCAGCAGCGCCCTGTGGGCTGCTGAAGCTTTCTTT	CASSALWAAEAFF
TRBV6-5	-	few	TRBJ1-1	TGTGCCAGCAGTTATGGGACTTTGAACACTGAAGCTTTCTTT	CASSYGTLNTEAFF
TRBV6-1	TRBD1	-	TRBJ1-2	TGTGCCAGCAGCTTGGACAGGGACTATGGCTACACCTTC	CASSLDRDYGYTF
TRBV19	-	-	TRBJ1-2	TGTGCCAGTAGTCCCAAAACCCGGTTTAACTATGGCTACACCTTC	CASSPKTRFNYGYTF
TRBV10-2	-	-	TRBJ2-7	TGCGCCAGCAGTGAGTTGGACTCTTCAGAGCAGTACTTC	CASSELDSSEQYF
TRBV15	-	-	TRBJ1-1	TGTGCCACCAGCAAACAGTATTCCAACACTGAAGCTTTCTTT	CATSKQYSNTEAFF
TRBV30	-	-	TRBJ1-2	TGTGCCTGGAGAAACAGAAACTATGGCTACACCTTC	CAWRNRNYGYTF